The 14 T cell receptor beta chains listed next were all sequenced from one sample in a study of control samples from healthy donors and cancer patients. Some clones are missing from TCRdb's copy, which holds only in-frame ones; the method was immunoSEQ multiplex PCR. This sample has just over 150,000 clones, with about 94% found just once. The sequencing sample was made of blood. These receptors came from a man in his fifties in good health.

V gene TRBV19 combines with J gene TRBJ2-3, with 14 bases lining up with TRBD2. V lost 11 bases, J lost 1 base, and 5 bases stayed unmatched. The CDR3 consists of 15 residues. Germline loops: CDR1 LNHDA, CDR2 SQIVND (reference sequence). The CDR3 loop reads CASRLAGGGTDTQYF. In DNA, the CDR3 is TGTGCCTCACGACTAGCGGGAGGGGGCACAGATACGCAGTATTTT.

The V and J genes are TRBV28 and TRBJ1-5, with D hard to call. Germline-derived CDR1 and CDR2 are MDHEN and SYDVKM. Deletions cut 2 bases from V and 0 bases from J, with 11 bases between. The CDR3 has 16 amino acids. The CDR3 sequence: CASSLLQGHSNQPQHF. CDR3 coding DNA: TGTGCCAGCAGTTTACTACAAGGGCATAGCAATCAGCCCCAGCATTTT.

The chain combines TRBV5-4 with TRBJ2-1; 7 positions agree with TRBD2. Germline V gene lookup returns CDR1 SGHNT and CDR2 YYREEE (reference sequence). The V gene end was trimmed by 5 bases and the J gene end by 5 bases; junction bases not matched to a gene: 10. The CDR3 length is 15 residues. Here the CDR3 DNA reads TGTGCCAGCAGGCCCCTCGCTAGCGGTGACAATGAGCAGTTCTTC. Protein product: CASRPLASGDNEQFF.

The V call is TRBV18, the J call TRBJ1-2; 7 positions agree with TRBD1. CDR1 is KGHSH, CDR2 LQKENI, per germline. The CDR3 spans 15 residues. The junction had 10 bases not matched to a gene; V was cut back by 3 bases and J by 6 bases. The CDR3 loop reads CASSPQKITGDGYTF. CDR3 nucleotides: TGTGCCAGCTCACCCCAGAAAATAACAGGGGATGGCTACACCTTC.

The chain joins TRBV18 to TRBJ1-1; 7 nucleotides line up with TRBD1. Per the germline V gene, CDR1 is KGHSH and CDR2 is LQKENI. The length of the CDR3 is 15 residues. V lost 3 bases and J lost 1; bases outside the gene matches: 5. The CDR3 DNA reads as TGTGCCAGCTCACCGGGGACAGTTCGGAACACTGAAGCTTTCTTT. Translating it yields CASSPGTVRNTEAFF.

DNA of the CDR3: TGCGCCAGCAGCTTGGTTGCGGGACGGGAGACCCAGTACTTC. Protein: CASSLVAGRETQYF. This chain uses TRBV5-1 with TRBJ2-5; D perhaps matches TRBD2 (6 bases). The germline V gene has CDR1 SGHRS and CDR2 YFSETQ. CDR3 size: 14 residues. V was cut by 0 bases and J by 5 bases, with 11 bases left in between.

This CDR3 reads CASRLTGGNSYEQYF. The DNA of the CDR3 is TGTGCCAGCAGATTAACAGGGGGCAACTCCTACGAGCAGTACTTC. V and J are TRBV27 and TRBJ2-7; the match to TRBD1 covers 9 bases. The V gene end was trimmed by 6 bases and the J gene end by 0 bases; junction bases not matched to a gene: 6. CDR1 MNHEY and CDR2 SMNVEV come from the germline V gene (reference sequence). The CDR3 covers 15 residues.

The chain carries TRBV5-5 and TRBJ2-2; tentatively, D is TRBD1 (6 bases). V lost 0 bases, J lost 0 bases, and 9 bases lay in between. CDR3 size: 16 residues. Germline V lookup: CDR1 SGHKS, CDR2 YYEKEE (reference sequence). CDR3 DNA sequence: TGTGCCAGCAGCTTGGCAGCAGGGGCGAACACCGGGGAGCTGTTTTTT. Translating gives CASSLAAGANTGELFF.

V gene TRBV27 combines with J gene TRBJ2-2; 9 nucleotides align to TRBD2. V lost 1 base and J lost 1; bases outside the gene matches: 4. The germline gives CDR1 MNHEY, CDR2 SMNVEV (reference sequence). The CDR3 totals 17 residues. As DNA, the CDR3 is TGTGCCAGCAGTTTATTTAGCGGGAGAAGGAACACCGGGGAGCTGTTTTTT. Protein: CASSLFSGRRNTGELFF.

The gene calls are TRBV9 and TRBJ1-1; 7 bases line up with TRBD1. With 3 bases clipped from V and 3 bases from J, the junction kept 14 bases outside the gene matches. This CDR3 is built from 17 residues. Germline CDR1 and CDR2: SGDLS and YYNGEE. This CDR3 is CASSGLETGKGYTEAFF. In nucleotides, the CDR3 is TGTGCCAGCAGCGGCTTAGAGACAGGGAAAGGGTACACTGAAGCTTTCTTT.

The chain joins TRBV28 to TRBJ2-7; weak D call: TRBD1 (5 bases). CDR1 and CDR2 (germline): MDHEN, SYDVKM. Trimming removed 6 bases at V and 6 bases at J, with 21 bases between. The CDR3 is 15 amino acids. CDR3 amino acids: CASSSSLQALTEQYF. CDR3 nucleotides: TGTGCCAGCAGCTCATCCTTACAGGCGCTAACCGAGCAGTACTTC. Variable domain in full (rest from reference TRBV28 and TRBJ2-7): DVKVTQSSRYLVKRTGEKVFLECVQDMDHENMFWYRQDPGLGLRLIYFSYDVKMKEKGDIPEGYSVSREKKERFSLILESASTNQTSMYLCASSSSLQALTEQYFGPGTRLTVT.

The chain joins TRBV19 to TRBJ2-2, with TRBD1 matching over 8 bases. V shed 6 bases and J 5 bases; nucleotides not matched to a gene: 5. This CDR3 contains 14 residues. Germline V gene lookup returns CDR1 LNHDA and CDR2 SQIVND (reference sequence). CDR3 residues: CASSGTGRTGELFF. The CDR3 DNA follows: TGTGCCAGTAGCGGGACAGGAAGGACCGGGGAGCTGTTTTTT. The complete variable domain, with remaining parts taken from reference TRBV19 and TRBJ2-2, reads DGGITQSPKYLFRKEGQNVTLSCEQNLNHDAMYWYRQDPGQGLRLIYYSQIVNDFQKGDIAEGYSVSREKKESFPLTVTSAQKNPTAFYLCASSGTGRTGELFFGEGSRLTVL.

The rearrangement links TRBV5-4 to TRBJ1-2; no clear D. CDR3 length: 11 amino acids. The germline CDR1 and CDR2 sequences are SGHNT and YYREEE (reference sequence). V was clipped by 3 bases and J by 0 bases, with 0 bases between them. Here the CDR3 reads CASSSNYGYTF. CDR3 in DNA: TGTGCCAGCAGCTCTAACTATGGCTACACCTTC. The full variable domain, in which reference TRBV5-4 and TRBJ1-2 provide the parts outside the CDR3, is ETGVTQSPTHLIKTRGQQVTLRCSSQSGHNTVSWYQQALGQGPQFIFQYYREEENGRGNFPPRFSGLQFPNYSSELNVNALELDDSALYLCASSSNYGYTFGSGTRLTVV.

This chain connects TRBV3-1 (or the pseudogene TRBV3-2) to TRBJ1-3, with D hard to call. Per germline, CDR1 LGHDT and CDR2 YNNKEL (reference sequence). This CDR3 is 13 amino acids long. Trimming shortened V by 1 base and J by 9 bases, and 10 bases separated the two germline ends. CDR3 nucleotides: TGTGCCAGCAGCCAAGTACGAGGGAGCACCATATATTTT. Residues: CASSQVRGSTIYF.